This TCR beta chain stems from a study of T cells in Graves' hyperthyroidism and ophthalmopathy. Across the study: Peripheral blood was taken when the disease was first diagnosed, before any treatment began.

This clonotype was detected many times. Its antigen remains unidentified. Broader study findings: The model predicted ophthalmopathy a median around six months before onset.

Clinical Activity Scores of at least 3, NOSPECS grades of at least 4 and durations under 3 months characterized ophthalmopathy patients. Thyroid ultrasound, orbital computed tomography, clinical symptoms, and serum thyroxine and TRAb underpinned diagnoses. Researchers amplified the TCR beta CDR3 regions from RNA transcripts. TCR CDR3 underwent first-round RT-PCR with the HTBI primer set. Each CDR3 protein gets one entry after TCRdb re-called the multiplex PCR reads with MiXCR. There are around 600,000 distinct CDR3 sequences in the sample; more than 12% occur only once, and approximately 13% lies in the top ten. Germline lookup yields CDR1 SGHTA and CDR2 FQGTGA. The junction had 10 bases not matched to a gene; V was cut back by 0 bases and J by 5 bases. The CDR3 is made up of 17 amino acids.

The sequence was obtained from a woman between 45 and 60 years old with Graves' ophthalmopathy. Material: blood. The chain recombines TRBV7-3 with TRBJ2-1, with 7 bases identical to TRBD1. CDR3 protein: CASSLTAQGVTHNEQFF. The CDR3 DNA reads TGTGCCAGCAGCTTAACTGCCCAGGGGGTGACTCACAATGAGCAGTTCTTC.